This TCR beta chain was documented in a study of T cells in Graves' hyperthyroidism and ophthalmopathy. Study observations and caveats: Blood samples included most of the expanded thyroid clonotypes exceeding 0.001. Stable hyperthyroidism was told apart from ophthalmopathy by a model built on 13 V-J features.

RNA transcripts were the template for amplifying TCR beta CDR3 regions. First-round RT-PCR with HTBI primers amplified the TCR CDR3 region. A single record per CDR3 protein comes from TCRdb applying MiXCR to the multiplex PCR reads. Found here are about 380,000 distinct CDR3 sequences, roughly 14% of them singletons; the top ten hold less than 25%. Germline-derived CDR1 and CDR2 are MNHEY and SMNVEV (reference sequence). Trimming took off 5 bases at V and 1 base at J, with 15 bases between the two ends. This CDR3 region has 15 residues. Concerning this clonotype: Its antigen remains unidentified.

Based on clinical symptoms, serum thyroxine and TRAb, thyroid ultrasound and orbital computed tomography, diagnoses were reached. Progressors' blood was drawn at hyperthyroidism diagnosis, before ophthalmopathy symptoms. The TCR was taken from a man aged 25 to 40 with Graves' hyperthyroidism that later progressed to Graves' ophthalmopathy. The rearrangement joins TRBV27 to TRBJ2-7; weak D call: TRBD2 (5 bases). The sequencing input was blood. CDR3 in amino acids: CASSPYMGASYEQYF. The CDR3 nucleotides are TGTGCCAGCAGTCCGTACATGGGAGCGTCCTACGAGCAGTACTTC.